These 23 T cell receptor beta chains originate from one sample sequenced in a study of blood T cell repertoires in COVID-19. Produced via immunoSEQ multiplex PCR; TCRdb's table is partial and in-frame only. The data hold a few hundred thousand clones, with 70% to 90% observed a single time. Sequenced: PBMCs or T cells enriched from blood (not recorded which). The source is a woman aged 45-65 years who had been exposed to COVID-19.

CDR3 in amino acids: CAWSRGGSGNTIYF. In DNA, the CDR3 is TGTGCCTGGAGTCGAGGGGGCTCCGGAAACACCATATATTTT. The chain links TRBV30 to TRBJ1-3; TRBD1 aligns across 7 bases. V was pared by 2 bases and J by 4 bases, with 5 bases of the junction left unmatched. From germline, CDR1 is GTSNPN and CDR2 SVGIG (reference sequence). CDR3 length equals 14 residues.

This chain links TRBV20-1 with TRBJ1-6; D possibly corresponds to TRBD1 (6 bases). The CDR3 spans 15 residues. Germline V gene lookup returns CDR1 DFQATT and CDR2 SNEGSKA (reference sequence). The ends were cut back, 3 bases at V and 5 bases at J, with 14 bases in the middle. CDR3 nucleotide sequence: TGCAGTGCTAGTATATCAGGGGTTGATAATTCACCCCTCCACTTT. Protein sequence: CSASISGVDNSPLHF.

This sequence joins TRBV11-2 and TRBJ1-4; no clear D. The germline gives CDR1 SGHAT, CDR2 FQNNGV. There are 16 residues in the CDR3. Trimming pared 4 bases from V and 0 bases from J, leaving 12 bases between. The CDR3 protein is CASSSRGSTTNEKLFF. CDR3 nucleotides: TGTGCCAGCAGCTCCCGAGGGTCGACAACTAATGAAAAACTGTTTTTT. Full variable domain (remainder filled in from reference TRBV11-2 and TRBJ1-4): EAGVAQSPRYKIIEKRQSVAFWCNPISGHATLYWYQQILGQGPKLLIQFQNNGVVDDSQLPKDRFSAERLKGVDSTLKIQPAKLEDSAVYLCASSSRGSTTNEKLFFGSGTQLSVL.

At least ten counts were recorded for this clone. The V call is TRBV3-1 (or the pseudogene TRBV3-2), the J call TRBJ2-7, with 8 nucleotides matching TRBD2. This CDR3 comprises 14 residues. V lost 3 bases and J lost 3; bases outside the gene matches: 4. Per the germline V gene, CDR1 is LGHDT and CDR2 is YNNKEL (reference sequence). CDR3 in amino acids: CASSHGLALYEQYF. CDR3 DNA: TGTGCCAGCAGCCATGGACTAGCCCTCTACGAGCAGTACTTC.

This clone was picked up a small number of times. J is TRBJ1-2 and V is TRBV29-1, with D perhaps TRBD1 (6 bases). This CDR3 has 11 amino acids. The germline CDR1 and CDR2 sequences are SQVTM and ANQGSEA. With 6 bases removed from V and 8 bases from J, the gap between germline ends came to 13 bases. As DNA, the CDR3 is TGCAGCGTGACATACAGGGCCGGCTACACCTTC. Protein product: CSVTYRAGYTF.

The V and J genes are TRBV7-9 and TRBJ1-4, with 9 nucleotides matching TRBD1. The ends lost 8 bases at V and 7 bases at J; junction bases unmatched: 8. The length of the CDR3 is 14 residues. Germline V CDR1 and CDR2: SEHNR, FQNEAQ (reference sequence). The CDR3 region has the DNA TGTGCCAGCGCCCGGACAGGGGAAGGTGAAAAACTGTTTTTT. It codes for CASARTGEGEKLFF.

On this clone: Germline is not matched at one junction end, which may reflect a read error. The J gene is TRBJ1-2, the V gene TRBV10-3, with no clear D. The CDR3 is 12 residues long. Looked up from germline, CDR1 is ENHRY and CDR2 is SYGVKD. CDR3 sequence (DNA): TGTGCCATCAGTGTAGTAAACTACGGCTACACCTTC. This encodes CAISVVNYGYTF.

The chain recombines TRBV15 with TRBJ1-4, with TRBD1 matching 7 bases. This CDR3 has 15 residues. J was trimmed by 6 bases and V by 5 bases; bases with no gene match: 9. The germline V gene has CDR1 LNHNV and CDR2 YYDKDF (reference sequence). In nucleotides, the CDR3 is TGTGCCACCAGCTCCTACAGGGGAGTGGATGAAAAACTGTTTTTT. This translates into CATSSYRGVDEKLFF. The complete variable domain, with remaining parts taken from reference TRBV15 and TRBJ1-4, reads DAMVIQNPRYQVTQFGKPVTLSCSQTLNHNVMYWYQQKSSQAPKLLFHYYDKDFNNEADTPDNFQSRRPNTSFCFLDIRSPGLGDTAMYLCATSSYRGVDEKLFFGSGTQLSVL.

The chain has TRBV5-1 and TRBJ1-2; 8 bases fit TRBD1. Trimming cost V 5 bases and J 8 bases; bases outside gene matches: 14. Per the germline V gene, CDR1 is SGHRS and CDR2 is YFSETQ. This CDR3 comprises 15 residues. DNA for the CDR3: TGCGCCAGCAGGGATCAACCGGGACAGGCAGGCGGCTACACCTTC. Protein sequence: CASRDQPGQAGGYTF.

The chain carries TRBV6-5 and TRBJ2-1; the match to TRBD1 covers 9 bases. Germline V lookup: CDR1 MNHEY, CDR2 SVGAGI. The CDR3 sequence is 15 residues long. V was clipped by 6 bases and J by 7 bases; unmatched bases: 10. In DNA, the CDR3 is TGTGCCAGCAGATCCGGGACAGGGTTTGGAAATGAGCAGTTCTTC. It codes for CASRSGTGFGNEQFF.

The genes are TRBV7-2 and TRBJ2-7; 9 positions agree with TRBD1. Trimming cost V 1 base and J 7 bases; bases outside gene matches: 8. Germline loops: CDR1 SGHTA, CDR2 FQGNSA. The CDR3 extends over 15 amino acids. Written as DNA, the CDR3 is TGTGCCAGCAGCTTAGTACCGGGACAGGGATCGGAGCAGTACTTC. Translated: CASSLVPGQGSEQYF.

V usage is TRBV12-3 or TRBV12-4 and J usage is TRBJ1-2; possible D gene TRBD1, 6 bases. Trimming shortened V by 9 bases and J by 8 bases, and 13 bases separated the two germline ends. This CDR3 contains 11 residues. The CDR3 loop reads CASGGGHGYTF. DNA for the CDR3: TGTGCCAGTGGCGGGGGGCACGGCTACACCTTC.

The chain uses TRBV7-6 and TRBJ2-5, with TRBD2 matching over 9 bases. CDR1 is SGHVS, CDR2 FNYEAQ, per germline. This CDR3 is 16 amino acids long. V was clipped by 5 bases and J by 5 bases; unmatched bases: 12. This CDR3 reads CASSQLAGQGGETQYF. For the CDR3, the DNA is TGTGCCAGCAGCCAACTAGCGGGCCAGGGCGGGGAGACCCAGTACTTC.

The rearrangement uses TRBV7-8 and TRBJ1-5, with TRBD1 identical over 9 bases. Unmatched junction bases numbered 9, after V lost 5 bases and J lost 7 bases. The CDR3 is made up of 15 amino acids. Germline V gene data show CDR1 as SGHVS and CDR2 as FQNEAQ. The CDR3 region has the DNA TGTGCCAGCAGCGCAGATACAGGGGGCAGCCAGCCCCAGCATTTT. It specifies CASSADTGGSQPQHF.

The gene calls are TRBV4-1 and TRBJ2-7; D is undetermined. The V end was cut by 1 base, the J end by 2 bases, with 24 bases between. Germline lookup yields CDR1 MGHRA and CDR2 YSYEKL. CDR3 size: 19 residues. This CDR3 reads CASSQASGTLGLSPYEQYF. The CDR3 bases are TGCGCCAGCAGCCAAGCTTCAGGCACCTTAGGCCTCAGCCCCTACGAGCAGTACTTC.

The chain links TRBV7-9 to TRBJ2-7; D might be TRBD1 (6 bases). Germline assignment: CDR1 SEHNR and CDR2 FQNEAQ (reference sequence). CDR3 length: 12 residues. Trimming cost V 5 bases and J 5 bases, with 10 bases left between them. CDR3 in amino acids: CASSHRDHEQYF. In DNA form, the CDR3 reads TGTGCCAGCAGCCACAGGGACCACGAGCAGTACTTC.

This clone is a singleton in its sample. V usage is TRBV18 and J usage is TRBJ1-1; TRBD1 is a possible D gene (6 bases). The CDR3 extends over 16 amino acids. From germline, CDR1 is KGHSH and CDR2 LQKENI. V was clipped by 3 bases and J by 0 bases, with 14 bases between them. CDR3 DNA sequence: TGTGCCAGCTCACCGAAAGCTCAGGGGTTGAACACTGAAGCTTTCTTT. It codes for CASSPKAQGLNTEAFF.

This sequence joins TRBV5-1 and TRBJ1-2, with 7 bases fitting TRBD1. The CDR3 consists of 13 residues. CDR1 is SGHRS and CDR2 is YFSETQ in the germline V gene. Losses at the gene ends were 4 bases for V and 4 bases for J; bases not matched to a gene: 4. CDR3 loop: CASSRDSSYGYTF. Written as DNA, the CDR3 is TGCGCCAGCAGCCGGGACAGTAGCTATGGCTACACCTTC.

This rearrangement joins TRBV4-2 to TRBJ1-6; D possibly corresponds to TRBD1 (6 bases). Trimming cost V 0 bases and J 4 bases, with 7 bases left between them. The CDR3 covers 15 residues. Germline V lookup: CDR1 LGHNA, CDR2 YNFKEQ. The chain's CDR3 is CASSQDGQYNSPLHF. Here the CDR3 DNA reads TGTGCCAGCAGCCAAGACGGACAGTATAATTCACCCCTCCACTTT.

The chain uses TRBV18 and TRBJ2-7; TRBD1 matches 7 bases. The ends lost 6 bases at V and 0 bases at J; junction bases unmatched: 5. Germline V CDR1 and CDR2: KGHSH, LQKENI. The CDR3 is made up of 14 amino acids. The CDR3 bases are TGTGCCAGCTCGCTGGACAGGTTCTCCTACGAGCAGTACTTC. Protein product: CASSLDRFSYEQYF. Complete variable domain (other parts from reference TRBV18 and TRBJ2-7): NAGVMQNPRHLVRRRGQEARLRCSPMKGHSHVYWYRQLPEEGLKFMVYLQKENIIDESGMPKERFSAEFPKEGPSILRIQQVVRGDSAAYFCASSLDRFSYEQYFGPGTRLTVT.

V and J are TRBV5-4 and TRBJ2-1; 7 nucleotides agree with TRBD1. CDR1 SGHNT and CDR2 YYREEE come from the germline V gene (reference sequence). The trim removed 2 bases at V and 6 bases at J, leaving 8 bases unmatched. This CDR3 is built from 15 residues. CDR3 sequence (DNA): TGTGCCAGCAGCTTAGTACGACAGGGCCTCAATGAGCAGTTCTTC. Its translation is CASSLVRQGLNEQFF.

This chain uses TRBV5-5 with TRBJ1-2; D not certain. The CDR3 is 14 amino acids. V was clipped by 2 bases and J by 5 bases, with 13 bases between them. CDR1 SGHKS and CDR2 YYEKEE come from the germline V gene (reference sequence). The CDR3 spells CASSFDPGSYGYTF. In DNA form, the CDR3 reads TGTGCCAGCAGCTTTGACCCCGGGTCGTATGGCTACACCTTC.

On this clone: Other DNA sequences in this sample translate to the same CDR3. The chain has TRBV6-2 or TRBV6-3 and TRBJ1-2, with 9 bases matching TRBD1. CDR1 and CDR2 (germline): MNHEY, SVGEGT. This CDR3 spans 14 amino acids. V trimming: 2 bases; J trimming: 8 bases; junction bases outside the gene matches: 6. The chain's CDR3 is CASSYGGQGYGYTF. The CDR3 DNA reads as TGTGCCAGCAGTTACGGAGGACAGGGGTACGGCTACACCTTC.